This T cell receptor (beta chain) was captured in a study of T cells in Graves' hyperthyroidism and ophthalmopathy. Points from the study as a whole: Most thyroid-expanded clonotypes above 0.001 were also found in blood.

Amplification yielded TCR beta CDR3 regions, with RNA transcripts as the source. First-round RT-PCR of the TCR CDR3 relied on the HTBI primer set. One entry per CDR3 protein, called by TCRdb with MiXCR from the multiplex PCR reads. In the table there are more than 300,000 distinct CDR3 sequences, around 14% of which are singletons. The CDR3 consists of 17 residues. The V and J ends lost 0 bases and 0 bases, in that order; junction bases with no gene match: 3. The germline gives CDR1 MNHEY, CDR2 SVGAGI. This clonotype was counted at least ten times. The antigen remains unidentified. Exclusions: uncontrolled infection, other autoimmune disease, pregnancy, lactation. Diagnoses rested on clinical symptoms, serum thyroxine and TRAb, thyroid ultrasound and orbital computed tomography.

Sequencing was performed on blood. This clonotype originated in a woman in her fifties or sixties with Graves' hyperthyroidism. This chain links TRBV6-5 with TRBJ2-7, with 12 bases identical to TRBD2. CDR3 in amino acids: CASSYSGLAGSSYEQYF. Here the CDR3 DNA reads TGTGCCAGCAGTTACTCTGGACTAGCGGGATCCTCCTACGAGCAGTACTTC.